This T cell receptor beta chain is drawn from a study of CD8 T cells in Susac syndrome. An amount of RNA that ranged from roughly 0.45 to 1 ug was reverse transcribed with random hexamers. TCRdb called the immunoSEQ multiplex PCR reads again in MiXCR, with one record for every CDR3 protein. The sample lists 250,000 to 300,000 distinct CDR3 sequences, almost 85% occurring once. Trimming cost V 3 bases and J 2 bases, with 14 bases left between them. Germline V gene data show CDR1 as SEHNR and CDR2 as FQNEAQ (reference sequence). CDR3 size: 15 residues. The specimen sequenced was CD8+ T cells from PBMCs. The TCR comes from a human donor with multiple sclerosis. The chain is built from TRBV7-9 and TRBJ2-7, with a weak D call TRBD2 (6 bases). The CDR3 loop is CASSFSGLETYEQYF. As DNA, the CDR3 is TGTGCCAGCAGCTTTTCGGGACTGGAAACCTACGAGCAGTACTTC. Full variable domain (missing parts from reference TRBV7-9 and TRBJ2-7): DTGVSQNPRHKITKRGQNVTFRCDPISEHNRLYWYRQTLGQGPEFLTYFQNEAQLEKSRLLSDRFSAERPKGSFSTLEIQRTEQGDSAMYLCASSFSGLETYEQYFGPGTRLTVT.